This T cell receptor beta chain is from a study of tumor and adjacent non-tumor tissue in lung cancer. At least ten counts were recorded for this clonotype. A modified ARM-PCR protocol with three rounds of nested PCR amplified TCRbeta. TCRdb itself ran the multiplex PCR reads through MiXCR, one entry per CDR3 protein. Among more than 120,000 distinct CDR3 sequences listed, around 60% were seen once. No cell sorting was done before RNA was extracted from the tissue. Germline V gene lookup returns CDR1 MNHEY and CDR2 SVGAGI. The CDR3 spans 14 residues. V gave up 8 bases and J gave up 2 bases, with 13 bases separating them.

This sequence joins TRBV6-5 and TRBJ1-5; no firm D call. The receptor comes from a man in his sixties with small cell lung cancer. Sequenced material: lung tumor tissue. CDR3 sequence (DNA): TGTGCCAGCGGGTTGGGGAAACGCAATCAGCCCCAGCATTTT. This encodes CASGLGKRNQPQHF.